This TCR beta chain comes out of a study of T cells after posttransplantation cyclophosphamide. Overall study results and limits: Later post-transplant blood repertoires were often dominated by donor CD8+ memory clones. After PTCy, TRB diversity resembled that of CNI/methotrexate controls. Blood and skin or GI T cell repertoires showed limited TRB overlap.

Control samples came 1 year after myeloablative marrow transplants with methotrexate plus calcineurin inhibitor. A remark on this clone: What it binds is not known. Within the sample, other DNA sequences also encode this same CDR3.

Profiling relied on immunoSEQ multiplex PCR, and the TCRdb table lists in-frame clones only, not all of them. The table has tens of thousands of clones, 89% seen once; the top ten hold about 7.9%. The V and J ends lost 0 bases and 5 bases respectively, with 8 bases between them. The CDR3 runs to 13 residues. The germline V gene has CDR1 SGHRS and CDR2 YFSETQ. The chain is built from TRBV5-1 and TRBJ2-5; D remains unclear. The clonotype was recovered from a female patient in her 50s who received an allogeneic stem cell transplant from an unrelated donor, was CMV-positive, and had chronic GVHD only. Some T cells may possibly be graft donor cells. The source was PBMCs, collected after an allogeneic stem cell transplant with a calcineurin inhibitor and methotrexate. The CDR3 coding sequence is TGCGCCAGCAGCTTGGCATACAGCGAGACCCAGTACTTC. This gives the protein CASSLAYSETQYF. Using reference TRBV5-1 and TRBJ2-5 for the parts outside the CDR3, the full variable domain is KAGVTQTPRYLIKTRGQQVTLSCSPISGHRSVSWYQQTPGQGLQFLFEYFSETQRNKGNFPGRFSGRQFSNSRSEMNVSTLELGDSALYLCASSLAYSETQYFGPGTRLLVL.